This T cell receptor beta chain derives from a study of CD8+CD57+ T cells in acquired aplastic anemia. Study-wide context: Sorted CD4+ and CD8+ cell DNA averaged around 3.3 ug. Study-wide results and limits: There were roughly 28 CD8+ CDR3 sequences that occurred in both patients and controls.

Flow cytometry had shown expanded CD8+CD57+ cells in the patients chosen for sequencing. Every patient had severe acquired aplastic anemia. This clonotype was detected ten times or more. Antigen: not known. J lost 2 bases, V lost 4 bases, and 12 bases had no gene match. The CDR3 loop spans 18 amino acids. Per germline, CDR1 SGHRS and CDR2 YFSETQ. The use of genomic DNA as template underpinned the TCR beta VDJ and CDR3 profiling. TCRdb re-called the reads through MiXCR, storing one row per CDR3 protein. This sample has about 200,000 distinct CDR3 sequences, with almost 50% found just once. The chain combines TRBV5-1 with TRBJ2-5; 12 bases align to TRBD2. The TCR originated in a human donor with aplastic anemia. The sequenced sample was sorted CD4+, CD8+, or CD8+CD57+ T cells (not recorded which) from PBMCs. The CDR3 here is CASSQDGVTSGGQETQYF. Here the CDR3 DNA reads TGCGCCAGCAGCCAGGACGGGGTGACTAGCGGGGGTCAAGAGACCCAGTACTTC. Supplemented by reference TRBV5-1 and TRBJ2-5, the full variable domain reads KAGVTQTPRYLIKTRGQQVTLSCSPISGHRSVSWYQQTPGQGLQFLFEYFSETQRNKGNFPGRFSGRQFSNSRSEMNVSTLELGDSALYLCASSQDGVTSGGQETQYFGPGTRLLVL.